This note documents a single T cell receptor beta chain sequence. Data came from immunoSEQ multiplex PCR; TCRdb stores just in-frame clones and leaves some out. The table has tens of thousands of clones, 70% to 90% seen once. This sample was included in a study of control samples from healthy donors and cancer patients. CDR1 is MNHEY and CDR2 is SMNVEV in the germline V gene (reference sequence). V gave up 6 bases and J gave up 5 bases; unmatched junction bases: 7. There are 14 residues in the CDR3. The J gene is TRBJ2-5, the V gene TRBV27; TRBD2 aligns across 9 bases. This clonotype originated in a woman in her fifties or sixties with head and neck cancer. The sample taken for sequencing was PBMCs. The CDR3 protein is CASRVAGARETQYF. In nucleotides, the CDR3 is TGTGCCAGCAGAGTAGCGGGAGCGCGGGAGACCCAGTACTTC.